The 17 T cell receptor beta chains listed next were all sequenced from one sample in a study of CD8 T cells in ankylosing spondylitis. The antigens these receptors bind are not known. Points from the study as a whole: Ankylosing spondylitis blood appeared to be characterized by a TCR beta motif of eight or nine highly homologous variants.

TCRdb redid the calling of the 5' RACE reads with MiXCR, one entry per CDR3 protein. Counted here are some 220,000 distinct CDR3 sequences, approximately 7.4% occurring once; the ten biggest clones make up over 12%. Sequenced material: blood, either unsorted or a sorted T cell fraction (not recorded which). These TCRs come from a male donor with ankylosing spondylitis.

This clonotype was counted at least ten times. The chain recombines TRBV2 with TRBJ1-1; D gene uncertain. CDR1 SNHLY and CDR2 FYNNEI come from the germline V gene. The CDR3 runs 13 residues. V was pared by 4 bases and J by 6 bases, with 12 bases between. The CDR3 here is CASSAPSGSEAFF. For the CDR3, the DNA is TGTGCCAGCAGTGCCCCGTCGGGGTCTGAAGCTTTCTTT.

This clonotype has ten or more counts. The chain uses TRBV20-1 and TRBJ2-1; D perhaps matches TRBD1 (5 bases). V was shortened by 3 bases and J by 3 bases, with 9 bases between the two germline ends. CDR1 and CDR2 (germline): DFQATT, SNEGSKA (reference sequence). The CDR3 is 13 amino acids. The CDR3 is CSASSGNYNEQFF. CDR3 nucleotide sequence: TGCAGTGCTAGTTCAGGGAACTACAATGAGCAGTTCTTC.

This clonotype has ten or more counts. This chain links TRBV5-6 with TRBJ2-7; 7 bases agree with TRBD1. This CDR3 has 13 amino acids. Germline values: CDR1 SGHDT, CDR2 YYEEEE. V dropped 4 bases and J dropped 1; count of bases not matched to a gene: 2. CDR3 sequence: CASSGDRSYEQYF. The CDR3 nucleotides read TGTGCCAGCAGCGGGGACAGATCCTACGAGCAGTACTTC.

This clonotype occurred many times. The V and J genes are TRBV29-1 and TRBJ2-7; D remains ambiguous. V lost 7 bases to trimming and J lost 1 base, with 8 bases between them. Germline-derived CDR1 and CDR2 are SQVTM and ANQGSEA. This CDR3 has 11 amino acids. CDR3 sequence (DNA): TGCAGCGGTGCTGAATCCTACGAGCAGTACTTC. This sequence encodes CSGAESYEQYF.

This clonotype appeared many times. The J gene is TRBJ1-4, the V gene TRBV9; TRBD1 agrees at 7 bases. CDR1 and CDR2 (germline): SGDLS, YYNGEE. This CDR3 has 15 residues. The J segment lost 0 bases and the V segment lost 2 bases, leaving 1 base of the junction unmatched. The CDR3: CASSVGTATNEKLFF. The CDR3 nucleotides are TGTGCCAGCAGCGTGGGGACAGCAACTAATGAAAAACTGTTTTTT.

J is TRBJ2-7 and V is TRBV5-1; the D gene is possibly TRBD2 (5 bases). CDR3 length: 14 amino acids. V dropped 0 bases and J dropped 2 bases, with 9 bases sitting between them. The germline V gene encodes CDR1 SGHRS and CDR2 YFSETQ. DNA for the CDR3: TGCGCCAGCAGCTTGGCTAGCCAACCCTACGAGCAGTACTTC. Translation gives CASSLASQPYEQYF.

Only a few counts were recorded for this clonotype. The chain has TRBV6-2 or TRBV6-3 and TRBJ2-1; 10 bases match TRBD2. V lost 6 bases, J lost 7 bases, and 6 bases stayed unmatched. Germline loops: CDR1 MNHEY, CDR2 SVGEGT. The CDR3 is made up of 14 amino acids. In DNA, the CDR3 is TGTGCCAGCAGACCGAGCGGGGGGGGGAATGAGCAGTTCTTC. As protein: CASRPSGGGNEQFF.

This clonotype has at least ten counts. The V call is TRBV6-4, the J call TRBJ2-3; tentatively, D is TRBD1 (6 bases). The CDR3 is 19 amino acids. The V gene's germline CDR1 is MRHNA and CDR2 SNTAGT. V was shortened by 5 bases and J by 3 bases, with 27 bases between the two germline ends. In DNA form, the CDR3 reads TGTGCCAGCAGTATCAGCCGTATATCTACAGGGTTGGGGACAGATACGCAGTATTTT. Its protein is CASSISRISTGLGTDTQYF.

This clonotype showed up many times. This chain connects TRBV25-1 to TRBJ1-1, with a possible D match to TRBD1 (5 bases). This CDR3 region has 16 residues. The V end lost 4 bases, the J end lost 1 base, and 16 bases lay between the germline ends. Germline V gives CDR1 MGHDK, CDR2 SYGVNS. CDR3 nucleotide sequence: TGTGCCAGCAGTGGGGGCCCGAGGGACGCGAACACTGAAGCTTTCTTT. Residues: CASSGGPRDANTEAFF.

This CDR3 is CASSQLKGQLYGYTF. The CDR3 nucleotides read TGCGCCAGCAGCCAACTAAAGGGACAGCTCTATGGCTACACCTTC. This chain uses TRBV4-3 with TRBJ1-2; 7 nucleotides match TRBD1. The V segment lost 2 bases and the J segment 4 bases; nucleotides outside the gene matches: 7. This CDR3 contains 15 residues. The germline CDR1 and CDR2 sequences are LGHNA and YSLEER.

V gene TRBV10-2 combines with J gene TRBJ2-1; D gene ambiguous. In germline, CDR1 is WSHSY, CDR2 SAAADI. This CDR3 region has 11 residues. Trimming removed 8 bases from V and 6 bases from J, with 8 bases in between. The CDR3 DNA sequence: TGCGCCAGCCAGACTCTCAATGAGCAGTTCTTC. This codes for CASQTLNEQFF.

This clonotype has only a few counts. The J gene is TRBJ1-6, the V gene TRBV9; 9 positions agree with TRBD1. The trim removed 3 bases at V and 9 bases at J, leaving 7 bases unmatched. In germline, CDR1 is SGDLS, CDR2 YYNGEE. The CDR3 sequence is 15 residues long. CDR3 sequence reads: CASSGKTGGSSPLHF. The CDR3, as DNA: TGTGCCAGCAGCGGGAAGACAGGGGGGAGTTCACCCCTCCACTTT. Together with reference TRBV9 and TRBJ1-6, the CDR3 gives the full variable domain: DSGVTQTPKHLITATGQRVTLRCSPRSGDLSVYWYQQSLDQGLQFLIQYYNGEERAKGNILERFSAQQFPDLHSELNLSSLELGDSALYFCASSGKTGGSSPLHFGNGTRLTVT.

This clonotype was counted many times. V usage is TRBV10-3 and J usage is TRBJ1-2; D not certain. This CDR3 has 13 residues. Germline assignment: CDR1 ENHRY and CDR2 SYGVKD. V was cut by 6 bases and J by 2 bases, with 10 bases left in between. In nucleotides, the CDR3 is TGTGCCATCAGCCATCAGGAAAACTATGGCTACACCTTC. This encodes CAISHQENYGYTF.

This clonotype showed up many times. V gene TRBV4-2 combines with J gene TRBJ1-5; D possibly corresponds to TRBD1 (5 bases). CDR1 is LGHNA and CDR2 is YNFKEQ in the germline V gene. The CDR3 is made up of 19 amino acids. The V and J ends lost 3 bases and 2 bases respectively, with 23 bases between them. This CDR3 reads CASSHPFGGGEKGNQPQHF. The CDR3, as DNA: TGTGCCAGCAGCCACCCTTTTGGGGGGGGAGAAAAAGGCAATCAGCCCCAGCATTTT.

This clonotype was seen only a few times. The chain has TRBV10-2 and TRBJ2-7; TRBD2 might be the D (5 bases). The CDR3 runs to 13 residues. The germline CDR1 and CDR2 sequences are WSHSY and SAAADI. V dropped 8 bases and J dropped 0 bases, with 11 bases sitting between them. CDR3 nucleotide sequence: TGCGCCAGCGTAGGACTGCTCTCCTACGAGCAGTACTTC. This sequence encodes CASVGLLSYEQYF.

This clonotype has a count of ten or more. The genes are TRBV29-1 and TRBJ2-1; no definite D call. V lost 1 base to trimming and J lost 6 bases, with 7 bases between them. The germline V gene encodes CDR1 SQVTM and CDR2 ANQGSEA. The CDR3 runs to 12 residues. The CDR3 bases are TGCAGCGTTGAAGTGGAAACCAATGAGCAGTTCTTC. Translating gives CSVEVETNEQFF.

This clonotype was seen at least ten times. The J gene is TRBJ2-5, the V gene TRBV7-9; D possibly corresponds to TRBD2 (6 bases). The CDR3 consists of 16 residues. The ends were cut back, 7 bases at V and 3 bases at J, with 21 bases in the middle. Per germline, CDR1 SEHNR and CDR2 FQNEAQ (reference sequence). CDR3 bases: TGTGCCAGCACCCTGCGACTAGTTGGGGAGGAAGAGACCCAGTACTTC. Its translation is CASTLRLVGEEETQYF.